Sequencing of this TCR beta chain was carried out in a study of T cell repertoires in cytomegalovirus infection. Study-level information: Recently described HLA-C-restricted plus well-studied HLA-B-restricted CMV epitopes were used. Based on public TCR beta signatures, there were indications of CMV infection and of a matching HLA type.

Remarks on this clonotype: Its target is not known.

Study-wide results and limits: CMV-specific TCR beta clonotypes restricted by HLA-C dominated the ex vivo response.

TCRdb independently ran MiXCR on the reads; one entry per CDR3 protein. The table has fewer than 1,000,000 distinct CDR3 sequences, approximately 31% seen once. CDR3 length: 13 residues. V was pared by 6 bases and J by 7 bases, with 16 bases between. Per germline, CDR1 SGDLS and CDR2 YYNGEE. The sequence was collected from a human donor in good health (CMV status not recorded). Some clones in this sample may be carry-over from other donors' samples. The specimen comprised cultured CD8+ T cells from PBMCs, sampled from culture after CMV antigen stimulation. The rearrangement links TRBV9 to TRBJ1-2; D uncertain. For the CDR3, the DNA is TGTGCCAGCATCGAAGCCAGTAAGAGTGGCTACACCTTC. Translation gives CASIEASKSGYTF.